This record looks at one T cell receptor (beta chain) sequence and its context. These data originate in a study of T cells in pancreatic ductal adenocarcinoma. Using immunoSEQ multiplex PCR, the repertoire was profiled, and TCRdb retains in-frame clones only, with some absent. Altogether about 4,800 clones are present, around 80% being singletons, with the ten largest covering 7.5%. Surgery without prior neoadjuvant therapy was the treatment of the selected pancreatic ductal adenocarcinoma patients. This CDR3 contains 14 residues. Per the germline V gene, CDR1 is MNHEY and CDR2 is SVGAGI. J lost 6 bases, V lost 5 bases, and 6 bases had no gene match.

This TCR came from a human donor with pancreatic ductal adenocarcinoma. The donor label of this sample is uncertain. The gene calls are TRBV6-5 and TRBJ1-2; 10 nucleotides match TRBD1. The sample was pancreatic tumor tissue. The CDR3 loop reads CASSRQGARDGYTF. DNA for the CDR3: TGTGCCAGCAGTCGACAGGGGGCGCGGGATGGCTACACCTTC.